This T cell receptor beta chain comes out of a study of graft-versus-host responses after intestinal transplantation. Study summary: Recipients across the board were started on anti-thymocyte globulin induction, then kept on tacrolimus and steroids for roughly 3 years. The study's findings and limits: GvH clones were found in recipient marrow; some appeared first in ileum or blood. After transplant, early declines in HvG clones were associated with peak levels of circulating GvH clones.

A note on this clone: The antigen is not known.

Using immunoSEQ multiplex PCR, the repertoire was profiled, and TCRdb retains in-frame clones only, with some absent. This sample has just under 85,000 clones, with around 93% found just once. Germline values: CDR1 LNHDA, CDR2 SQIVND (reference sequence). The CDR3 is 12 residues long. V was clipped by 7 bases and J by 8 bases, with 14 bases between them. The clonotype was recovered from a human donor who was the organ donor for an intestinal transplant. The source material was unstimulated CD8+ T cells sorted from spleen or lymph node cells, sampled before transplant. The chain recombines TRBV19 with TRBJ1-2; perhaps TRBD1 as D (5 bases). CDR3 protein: CASTSGTLGYTF. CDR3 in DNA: TGTGCCAGTACCTCAGGGACCCTCGGCTACACCTTC.